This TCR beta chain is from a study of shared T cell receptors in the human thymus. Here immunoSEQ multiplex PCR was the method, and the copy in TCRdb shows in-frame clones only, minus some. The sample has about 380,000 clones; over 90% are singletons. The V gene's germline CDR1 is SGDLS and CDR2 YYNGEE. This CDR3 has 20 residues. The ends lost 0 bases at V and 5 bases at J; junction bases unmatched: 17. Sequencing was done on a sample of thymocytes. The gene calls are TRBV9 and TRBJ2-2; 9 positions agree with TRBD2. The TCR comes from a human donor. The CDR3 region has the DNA TGTGCCAGCAGCGTAGGGTATTGGGTGGCTAGCGGGATCTCGACCGGGGAGCTGTTTTTT. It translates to CASSVGYWVASGISTGELFF.